The rows below give T cell receptor beta chains drawn from one sample of a study of T cell repertoires in cytomegalovirus infection. Using its own MiXCR run on the reads, TCRdb lists one record per CDR3 protein. The repertoire includes around 95,000 distinct CDR3 sequences, around 32% of them detected once, and 71% sits in the top ten. These TCRs' antigens remain unknown. Sequencing used CD8+ T cells from cultured PBMCs, obtained from culture after CMV antigen stimulation. The source of these receptors is a human donor in good health (CMV status not recorded). Some clones in this sample may be carry-over from other donors' samples. CDR3s include the opening cysteine and the closing phenylalanine or tryptophan. The D gene is left open where the match is weak. The size field is filled for only some rows; it gives once, few, many or a size class.

v_call: TRBV4-1; d_call: NA; j_call: TRBJ1-2; clone_size: many; cdr3_nt: TGCGCCAGCAGCCAAGATTCCGGGAACTATGGCTACACCTTC; cdr3_aa: CASSQDSGNYGYTF
v_call: TRBV19; d_call: NA; j_call: TRBJ1-4; clone_size: NA; cdr3_nt: TGTGCCACCACAGGGAGCCCAACTAATGAAAAACTGTTTTTT; cdr3_aa: CATTGSPTNEKLFF
v_call: TRBV24-1; d_call: NA; j_call: TRBJ1-1; clone_size: few; cdr3_nt: TGTGCCACCAGTCCGGGAGTGAACACTGAAGCTTTCTTT; cdr3_aa: CATSPGVNTEAFF
v_call: TRBV5-6; d_call: TRBD1; j_call: TRBJ2-7; clone_size: NA; cdr3_nt: TGTGCCAGCAGCGCGGACAGGGCCACCTACGAGCAGTACTTC; cdr3_aa: CASSADRATYEQYF
v_call: TRBV6-1; d_call: NA; j_call: TRBJ2-3; clone_size: many; cdr3_nt: TGTGCCAGCTTCTTGGACGGTGGAACAGATACGCAGTATTTT; cdr3_aa: CASFLDGGTDTQYF
v_call: TRBV6-2/TRBV6-3; d_call: NA; j_call: TRBJ1-5; clone_size: NA; cdr3_nt: TGTGCCAGCAGTTACTCGCAGGGAGGGATTGGCAATCAGCCCCAGCATTTT; cdr3_aa: CASSYSQGGIGNQPQHF
v_call: TRBV19; d_call: NA; j_call: TRBJ2-7; clone_size: NA; cdr3_nt: TGTGCCAGTAGTATAAAGACGGGAGTTTGGGAGCAGTACTTC; cdr3_aa: CASSIKTGVWEQYF
v_call: TRBV6-1; d_call: TRBD1; j_call: TRBJ2-7; clone_size: few; cdr3_nt: TGTGCCAGCAGTGAAGATGGGACAGGGGTCTCCTACGAGCAGTACTTC; cdr3_aa: CASSEDGTGVSYEQYF
v_call: TRBV3-1; d_call: NA; j_call: TRBJ2-3; clone_size: once; cdr3_nt: TGTGCCAGCAGCCCCGCGGCAGATACGCAGTATTTT; cdr3_aa: CASSPAADTQYF
v_call: TRBV27; d_call: NA; j_call: TRBJ2-5; clone_size: many; cdr3_nt: TGTGCCAGCAGTTTAGCCCGCGGGGAGACCCAGTACTTC; cdr3_aa: CASSLARGETQYF
v_call: TRBV5-1; d_call: NA; j_call: TRBJ2-1; clone_size: NA; cdr3_nt: TGCGCCAGCAGCTTGAAGCCGGGCTCCTACAATGAGCAGTTCTTC; cdr3_aa: CASSLKPGSYNEQFF
v_call: TRBV6-1; d_call: TRBD1; j_call: TRBJ1-3; clone_size: many; cdr3_nt: TGTGCCAGCAGTTCCCGCCGGGACAGGGCCGGTCCCATATATTTT; cdr3_aa: CASSSRRDRAGPIYF
v_call: TRBV12-3/TRBV12-4; d_call: NA; j_call: TRBJ1-6; clone_size: NA; cdr3_nt: TGTGCCAGCAGTTTACAGGGACCCTTCTATAATTCACCCCTCCACTTT; cdr3_aa: CASSLQGPFYNSPLHF
v_call: TRBV15; d_call: NA; j_call: TRBJ1-2; clone_size: once; cdr3_nt: TGTGCCACCAGCAGAGAGGCAGGGTTTATATTTGGTAACTATGGCTACACCTTC; cdr3_aa: CATSREAGFIFGNYGYTF
v_call: TRBV28; d_call: TRBD2; j_call: TRBJ2-3; clone_size: NA; cdr3_nt: TGTGCCAGCACCTGGGGGGGGAGAGGGAAGGATACGCAGTATTTT; cdr3_aa: CASTWGGRGKDTQYF
v_call: TRBV5-6; d_call: NA; j_call: TRBJ2-3; clone_size: NA; cdr3_nt: TGTGCCAGCAGCTATTCGGACAGCACAGATACGCAGTATTTT; cdr3_aa: CASSYSDSTDTQYF
v_call: TRBV9; d_call: TRBD2; j_call: TRBJ2-3; clone_size: few; cdr3_nt: TGTGCCAGCAGCGCAACTAGCGGTTCAGATACGCAGTATTTT; cdr3_aa: CASSATSGSDTQYF
v_call: TRBV7-2; d_call: NA; j_call: TRBJ2-7; clone_size: NA; cdr3_nt: TGTGCCAGCAGCGTAGTACAGGGAGATCCCTACGAGCAGTACTTC; cdr3_aa: CASSVVQGDPYEQYF
v_call: TRBV5-1; d_call: NA; j_call: TRBJ1-1; clone_size: NA; cdr3_nt: TGCGCCAGCAGCTTGGAGGGCTGGACGAACACTGAAGCTTTCTTT; cdr3_aa: CASSLEGWTNTEAFF
v_call: TRBV7-9; d_call: NA; j_call: TRBJ1-2; clone_size: NA; cdr3_nt: TGTGCCAGCAGACCGCCGGGCAACTATGGCTACACCTTC; cdr3_aa: CASRPPGNYGYTF
v_call: TRBV6-5; d_call: NA; j_call: TRBJ1-2; clone_size: few; cdr3_nt: TGTGCCAGCAGTCAACCGGACAGTAACTATGGCTACACCTTC; cdr3_aa: CASSQPDSNYGYTF
v_call: TRBV12-3/TRBV12-4; d_call: TRBD1; j_call: TRBJ1-4; clone_size: many; cdr3_nt: TGTGCCAGCAGTTTACTAACGACAGGGGCTTCGGGAAAACTGTTTTTT; cdr3_aa: CASSLLTTGASGKLFF
v_call: TRBV7-8; d_call: NA; j_call: TRBJ2-3; clone_size: many; cdr3_nt: TGTGCCAGCAGCCCCAGTGGGGGGGCGGGAGATACGCAGTATTTT; cdr3_aa: CASSPSGGAGDTQYF
v_call: TRBV27; d_call: NA; j_call: TRBJ2-5; clone_size: few; cdr3_nt: TGTGCCAGCAGTTTAAGCCCAGCTGGGGAGACCCAGTACTTC; cdr3_aa: CASSLSPAGETQYF
v_call: TRBV28; d_call: NA; j_call: TRBJ2-7; clone_size: NA; cdr3_nt: TGTGCCAGCAGTTTAGGGACGGCCACCTACGAGCAGTGCTTC; cdr3_aa: CASSLGTATYEQCF
v_call: TRBV5-4; d_call: TRBD2; j_call: TRBJ2-1; clone_size: few; cdr3_nt: TGTGCCAGCAGCTTTGCGGGGGGGCCTGAAAATGAGCAGTTCTTC; cdr3_aa: CASSFAGGPENEQFF
v_call: TRBV6-5; d_call: TRBD2; j_call: TRBJ2-1; clone_size: NA; cdr3_nt: TGTGCCAGCAGTCGGACTAGCGGGGCCAATGAGCAGTTCTTC; cdr3_aa: CASSRTSGANEQFF
v_call: TRBV3-1; d_call: NA; j_call: TRBJ2-3; clone_size: NA; cdr3_nt: TGTGCCAGCAGCCAGTGGAAGGACGGGGGCCTGCTGGGCACAGATACGCAGTATTTT; cdr3_aa: CASSQWKDGGLLGTDTQYF
v_call: TRBV7-9; d_call: NA; j_call: TRBJ2-1; clone_size: NA; cdr3_nt: TGTGCCAGCAGCTTAGCAGTCGACAATGAGCAGTTCTTC; cdr3_aa: CASSLAVDNEQFF